This T cell receptor (beta chain) was identified during a study of blood T cells in healthy people across ages. The study, taken as a whole, reports: Long-lived donors carried more naive CD4+ cells and greater diversity than aged donors. Any changes in expanded clonotypes were possibly confounded, as donor CMV status remained unknown. Those diversity estimates obtained from one million T cells were thought to be underestimates.

It was with a sample-barcoded 5' primer and a J-beta primer mix that a second PCR of roughly 7 to 12 cycles was run. Every cDNA was tagged by a template-switch adaptor with 12 random nucleotides. TCRdb reprocessed the 5' RACE reads with MiXCR, giving one entry per CDR3 protein. The repertoire holds 650,000 to 1,000,000 distinct CDR3 sequences, with under 40% as singletons. A few counts support this clonotype. What it binds is not known. V was cut by 5 bases and J by 5 bases, with 16 bases left in between. The CDR3 sequence is 14 residues long. Sequencing was performed on blood. The TCR comes from a young man in good health. V gene TRBV12-3 or TRBV12-4 combines with J gene TRBJ2-7; tentatively, D is TRBD1 or TRBD2 (5 bases each). CDR3 amino acids: CASSLQGRGDEQYF. The CDR3 DNA is TGTGCCAGCAGTCTCCAAGGTCGAGGGGACGAGCAGTACTTC.